This is a list of T cell receptor beta chains from one sample in a study of T cell responses to AZD1222 COVID-19 vaccine. The table came from immunoSEQ multiplex PCR; TCRdb's copy has only in-frame clones and leaves some out. This sample carries around 120,000 clones, 85% to 90% of them seen once, and the ten largest clones take more than 3%. This sample comprised peripheral blood, obtained on day 0 of AZD1222 vaccination. The source is an adult in good health. CDR3s leave out the opening cysteine and the closing phenylalanine or tryptophan. The order of the fields is J gene, D gene, V gene, CDR3 protein. The D gene is left open where the match is weak.

j_gene: TRBJ1-1
d_gene: NA
v_gene: TRBV19
CDR3aa: ASTSGHPRTEAF

j_gene: TRBJ1-6
d_gene: NA
v_gene: TRBV19
CDR3aa: ASRPLSSYNSPLH

j_gene: TRBJ2-3
d_gene: NA
v_gene: TRBV11-2
CDR3aa: ASSFGGKDTQY

j_gene: TRBJ1-5
d_gene: NA
v_gene: TRBV12-5
CDR3aa: ASGFAGQPQH

j_gene: TRBJ1-2
d_gene: NA
v_gene: TRBV29-1
CDR3aa: SVVVMTTNYGYT

j_gene: TRBJ1-2
d_gene: TRBD1
v_gene: TRBV14
CDR3aa: ASSLSTGGGYT

j_gene: TRBJ2-1
d_gene: TRBD2
v_gene: TRBV5-8
CDR3aa: ASSYQRGASYNEQF

j_gene: TRBJ2-3
d_gene: NA
v_gene: TRBV25-1
CDR3aa: ASSESFRAPDTQY

j_gene: TRBJ1-4
d_gene: NA
v_gene: TRBV12-5
CDR3aa: ASGLSLKVATNEKLF

j_gene: TRBJ2-7
d_gene: TRBD1
v_gene: TRBV2
CDR3aa: ASSEEGTALSYEQY

j_gene: TRBJ1-1
d_gene: TRBD1
v_gene: TRBV25-1
CDR3aa: ASRRTGLNTEAF

j_gene: TRBJ2-5
d_gene: TRBD1
v_gene: TRBV5-8
CDR3aa: ASSSGQGSQETQY

j_gene: TRBJ2-1
d_gene: TRBD2
v_gene: TRBV7-8
CDR3aa: ASSLRLALKTDEQF

j_gene: TRBJ1-6
d_gene: NA
v_gene: TRBV7-8
CDR3aa: ASSPEVESPLH

j_gene: TRBJ1-1
d_gene: NA
v_gene: TRBV19
CDR3aa: ASSVGEVGRAF

j_gene: TRBJ2-1
d_gene: NA
v_gene: TRBV7-3
CDR3aa: ASSMDPGNEQF

j_gene: TRBJ1-2
d_gene: NA
v_gene: TRBV19
CDR3aa: ASSIPPTNYGYT

j_gene: TRBJ1-4
d_gene: NA
v_gene: TRBV5-8
CDR3aa: ASSLAGGPNEKLF

j_gene: TRBJ1-1
d_gene: NA
v_gene: TRBV12-3/TRBV12-4
CDR3aa: ASSLGILRAF

j_gene: TRBJ2-1
d_gene: NA
v_gene: TRBV5-1
CDR3aa: ASSLDGGALSSYNEQF

j_gene: TRBJ1-3
d_gene: NA
v_gene: TRBV12-3/TRBV12-4
CDR3aa: ASLFGGNTIY

j_gene: TRBJ1-2
d_gene: TRBD1
v_gene: TRBV6-2/TRBV6-3
CDR3aa: ASSQTGLRLISYGYT

j_gene: TRBJ1-2
d_gene: NA
v_gene: TRBV9
CDR3aa: ASSADSFYGYT

j_gene: TRBJ1-5
d_gene: NA
v_gene: TRBV19
CDR3aa: ASSRQELQPQH

j_gene: TRBJ2-5
d_gene: NA
v_gene: TRBV7-2
CDR3aa: ASSPASTGPQETQY

j_gene: TRBJ2-7
d_gene: NA
v_gene: TRBV11-3
CDR3aa: ASSYSGAVEQY

j_gene: TRBJ1-2
d_gene: TRBD1
v_gene: TRBV13
CDR3aa: ASSLTGVAGYT

j_gene: TRBJ2-1
d_gene: TRBD1
v_gene: TRBV6-5
CDR3aa: ASSRQGPEQF

j_gene: TRBJ1-1
d_gene: NA
v_gene: TRBV6-5
CDR3aa: ASSYSGIEGTEAF

j_gene: TRBJ1-1
d_gene: TRBD1
v_gene: TRBV27
CDR3aa: ASSPTGVNTEAF

j_gene: TRBJ1-1
d_gene: NA
v_gene: TRBV5-4
CDR3aa: ASSSGVVNTEAF

j_gene: TRBJ2-2
d_gene: NA
v_gene: TRBV7-2
CDR3aa: ASSEFRPPAGELF

j_gene: TRBJ1-2
d_gene: TRBD1
v_gene: TRBV11-2
CDR3aa: ASSRTGLLYGYT

j_gene: TRBJ1-2
d_gene: TRBD1
v_gene: TRBV5-1
CDR3aa: ASSLGRGLGGYT

j_gene: TRBJ2-7
d_gene: NA
v_gene: TRBV6-5
CDR3aa: ASSGDTAGDEQY

j_gene: TRBJ1-4
d_gene: TRBD1
v_gene: TRBV4-2
CDR3aa: ASSQGDRAEEKLF

j_gene: TRBJ1-2
d_gene: NA
v_gene: TRBV5-8
CDR3aa: ASSRNRARDGYT

j_gene: TRBJ1-2
d_gene: NA
v_gene: TRBV6-1
CDR3aa: ASSEAMVAAWGYT

j_gene: TRBJ1-1
d_gene: TRBD1
v_gene: TRBV29-1
CDR3aa: SVPGTVNTEAF

j_gene: TRBJ1-2
d_gene: NA
v_gene: TRBV5-1
CDR3aa: ASSPGPRGNSNYGYT

j_gene: TRBJ2-5
d_gene: NA
v_gene: TRBV19
CDR3aa: ASSSSRGLPDQETQY

j_gene: TRBJ2-7
d_gene: TRBD2
v_gene: TRBV29-1
CDR3aa: SVDGGGGEDEQY

j_gene: TRBJ2-5
d_gene: TRBD1
v_gene: TRBV2
CDR3aa: ASRVGQGQETQY

j_gene: TRBJ2-5
d_gene: NA
v_gene: TRBV7-9
CDR3aa: ASSLEGRKETQY

j_gene: TRBJ1-1
d_gene: NA
v_gene: TRBV5-4
CDR3aa: ASSSTGLNTEAF

j_gene: TRBJ1-1
d_gene: NA
v_gene: TRBV9
CDR3aa: ASSATSRDGSGAF

j_gene: TRBJ1-2
d_gene: NA
v_gene: TRBV5-1
CDR3aa: ASREPTNYGYT

j_gene: TRBJ2-7
d_gene: NA
v_gene: TRBV5-1
CDR3aa: ASSVLGHEQY

j_gene: TRBJ2-7
d_gene: NA
v_gene: TRBV6-1
CDR3aa: ASSEGRRYEQY

j_gene: TRBJ2-1
d_gene: NA
v_gene: TRBV5-5
CDR3aa: ASTVRDTYNEQF

j_gene: TRBJ1-5
d_gene: TRBD1
v_gene: TRBV28
CDR3aa: ASSLWTGVGNQPQH

j_gene: TRBJ2-3
d_gene: TRBD1
v_gene: TRBV27
CDR3aa: ASSLGQHTDTQY

j_gene: TRBJ1-2
d_gene: NA
v_gene: TRBV10-1
CDR3aa: ASSESVRYGYT

j_gene: TRBJ2-7
d_gene: NA
v_gene: TRBV27
CDR3aa: ASSLRRITGVPPYEQY

j_gene: TRBJ1-2
d_gene: TRBD1
v_gene: TRBV4-1
CDR3aa: ASSQDSGGANYGYT

j_gene: TRBJ1-2
d_gene: TRBD1
v_gene: TRBV9
CDR3aa: ASSPQGGVRNYGYT

j_gene: TRBJ1-1
d_gene: NA
v_gene: TRBV2
CDR3aa: ARRDAWNTEAF